Following are 20 T cell receptor beta chains from one sample sequenced in a study of CD8 T cells in Susac syndrome. Random hexamers were used to reverse transcribe the RNA input (roughly 0.5 to 1 ug). TCRdb re-called the immunoSEQ multiplex PCR reads with MiXCR, one entry per CDR3 protein. Of about 240,000 distinct CDR3 sequences listed, 90% to 96% are singletons. The sample taken for sequencing was CD4+ T cells from PBMCs. These receptors originate from a human donor with Susac syndrome.

V is TRBV5-1 and J is TRBJ2-5; no definite D call. Germline V CDR1 and CDR2: SGHRS, YFSETQ. The V end lost 7 bases, the J end lost 4 bases, and 8 bases lay between the germline ends. CDR3 length equals 11 residues. CDR3 in DNA: TGCGCCAGCCCCCTTCCAGAGACCCAGTACTTC. Its protein product is CASPLPETQYF.

The chain joins TRBV18 to TRBJ2-3; possible D gene TRBD2, 5 bases. Germline V CDR1 and CDR2: KGHSH, LQKENI. The CDR3 covers 17 residues. The V gene lost 3 bases and the J gene lost 0 bases, with 16 bases spanning the gap. CDR3 DNA sequence: TGTGCCAGCTCACCCACTCCGGGGAGCGTAAGCACAGATACGCAGTATTTT. As protein: CASSPTPGSVSTDTQYF.

The chain couples TRBV6-5 to TRBJ2-4, with D possibly TRBD1 on 6 matching bases. Per the germline V gene, CDR1 is MNHEY and CDR2 is SVGAGI. Trimming stripped 2 bases from V and 0 bases from J, with 14 bases between. The CDR3 is made up of 17 amino acids. CDR3 sequence: CASSYPDRQRAKNIQYF. CDR3 coding DNA: TGTGCCAGCAGTTACCCGGACAGACAGAGAGCCAAAAACATTCAGTACTTC.

J is TRBJ2-6 and V is TRBV9; D is unclear. Trimming pared 0 bases from V and 0 bases from J, leaving 10 bases between. This CDR3 is built from 17 residues. The V gene's germline CDR1 is SGDLS and CDR2 YYNGEE. The CDR3 coding sequence is TGTGCCAGCAGCGTAGGGGCCTTAATCTCTGGGGCCAACGTCCTGACTTTC. Its protein is CASSVGALISGANVLTF.

The V gene is TRBV24-1, the J gene TRBJ2-1, with 9 bases aligning to TRBD1. Germline V gives CDR1 KGHDR, CDR2 SFDVKD. J gave up 7 bases and V 3 bases, and 6 bases lay outside the gene matches. The CDR3 totals 15 residues. CDR3 coding DNA: TGTGCCACCAGTGATCGTTCCGGGACAGGGAATGAGCAGTTCTTC. Its protein product is CATSDRSGTGNEQFF.

The rearrangement links TRBV9 to TRBJ2-5; D tentatively reads TRBD1 or TRBD2 (5 bases each). Germline V gives CDR1 SGDLS, CDR2 YYNGEE. This CDR3 has 14 amino acids. V lost 0 bases to trimming and J lost 2 bases, with 8 bases between them. In DNA form, the CDR3 reads TGTGCCAGCAGCGTAGTTGAGGGGCAAGAGACCCAGTACTTC. This translates into CASSVVEGQETQYF.

This rearrangement joins TRBV27 to TRBJ1-2; D unclear. V was clipped by 5 bases and J by 2 bases, with 21 bases between them. The CDR3 sequence is 17 residues long. CDR1 and CDR2 (germline): MNHEY, SMNVEV (reference sequence). Here the CDR3 reads CASSIGRPTPMNYGYTF. The CDR3 bases are TGTGCCAGCAGTATCGGACGGCCGACCCCGATGAACTATGGCTACACCTTC.

The CDR3 loop is CAISPGHHYGYTF. The CDR3 DNA reads TGTGCCATCAGCCCGGGACACCACTATGGCTACACCTTC. V gene TRBV10-3 combines with J gene TRBJ1-2, with a weak D call TRBD1 (6 bases). Looked up from germline, CDR1 is ENHRY and CDR2 is SYGVKD. V lost 6 bases and J 3 bases, leaving 11 bases between the germline ends. CDR3 length equals 13 residues.

The chain joins TRBV20-1 to TRBJ1-2; 7 nucleotides line up with TRBD1. In germline, CDR1 is DFQATT, CDR2 SNEGSKA (reference sequence). The V segment lost 3 bases and the J segment 7 bases; nucleotides outside the gene matches: 11. The CDR3 is 14 residues long. Written as DNA, the CDR3 is TGCAGTGCTAGCCAAGGGGCAGGGGGGGGTGGCTACACCTTC. Encoded protein: CSASQGAGGGGYTF.

The chain links TRBV20-1 to TRBJ2-1, with 9 bases matching TRBD2. The germline gives CDR1 DFQATT, CDR2 SNEGSKA (reference sequence). The CDR3 totals 16 residues. V was pared by 3 bases and J by 4 bases, with 10 bases of the junction left unmatched. The CDR3 coding sequence is TGCAGTGCTAGGACAGCGGGAGGCCCCCCATACAATGAGCAGTTCTTC. It encodes CSARTAGGPPYNEQFF.

The chain employs TRBV15 and TRBJ2-1, with D unresolved. Germline V gives CDR1 LNHNV, CDR2 YYDKDF (reference sequence). V was pared by 7 bases and J by 13 bases, with 23 bases between. CDR3 length equals 14 residues. CDR3 sequence (DNA): TGTGCCACCAAAACCCAGCATCTGTCGTGGATTCAGTTCTTC. It translates to CATKTQHLSWIQFF.

The gene calls are TRBV20-1 and TRBJ2-7, with D possibly matching TRBD2 (6 bases). V was trimmed by 3 bases and J by 3 bases, leaving 18 bases between them. The length of the CDR3 is 15 residues. The germline CDR1 and CDR2 sequences are DFQATT and SNEGSKA (reference sequence). The CDR3 protein is CSASYGRGFDYEQYF. The CDR3 coding sequence is TGCAGTGCTAGTTACGGGCGGGGTTTCGACTACGAGCAGTACTTC.

This chain connects TRBV7-9 to TRBJ2-1, with 8 bases fitting TRBD2. V shed 1 base and J 7 bases; nucleotides not matched to a gene: 6. The CDR3 is 15 residues long. Germline loops: CDR1 SEHNR, CDR2 FQNEAQ (reference sequence). DNA of the CDR3: TGTGCCAGCAGCTTAGGGAGTAGCGGGATGAATGAGCAGTTCTTC. Protein: CASSLGSSGMNEQFF.

The chain links TRBV6-5 to TRBJ1-1; no clear D. The CDR3 contains 16 residues. CDR1 and CDR2 (germline): MNHEY, SVGAGI. V lost 0 bases, J lost 4 bases, and 15 bases lay in between. The CDR3, as DNA: TGTGCCAGCAGTTACTCGACCCCCCCGGGAGGCACTGAAGCTTTCTTT. This codes for CASSYSTPPGGTEAFF.

The sample holds one count of this clonotype. The V and J genes are TRBV28 and TRBJ2-5, with D unresolved. This CDR3 region has 12 residues. CDR1 and CDR2 from the germline V gene are MDHEN and SYDVKM. The ends were cut back, 7 bases at V and 5 bases at J, with 11 bases in the middle. The CDR3 DNA reads TGTGCCAGCACTAGTCTCGTGGAGACCCAGTACTTC. Its translation is CASTSLVETQYF.

This clonotype was seen a few times. The genes are TRBV20-1 and TRBJ1-1, with D tentatively TRBD1 (5 bases). There are 12 residues in the CDR3. The germline CDR1 and CDR2 sequences are DFQATT and SNEGSKA (reference sequence). The germline V and J ends were trimmed by 2 bases and 5 bases, with 9 bases remaining between them. CDR3: CSARSGSTEAFF. In nucleotides, the CDR3 is TGCAGTGCTAGATCAGGGAGTACTGAAGCTTTCTTT.

This sequence joins TRBV11-2 and TRBJ2-1; 9 positions match TRBD1. The V gene end was trimmed by 5 bases and the J gene end by 8 bases; junction bases not matched to a gene: 4. In germline, CDR1 is SGHAT, CDR2 FQNNGV. This CDR3 region has 13 residues. For the CDR3, the DNA is TGTGCCAGCAGCGGGACAGGGTACTATGAGCAGTTCTTC. Protein sequence: CASSGTGYYEQFF.

The chain couples TRBV7-2 to TRBJ2-7; D possibly matches TRBD1 or TRBD2 (5 bases each). CDR1 SGHTA and CDR2 FQGNSA come from the germline V gene. The CDR3 extends over 16 amino acids. V lost 0 bases, J lost 7 bases, and 19 bases lay in between. CDR3: CASSLAPGPQGTEQYF. The CDR3 nucleotides are TGTGCCAGCAGCTTAGCGCCGGGACCCCAAGGCACAGAGCAGTACTTC.

The V and J genes are TRBV9 and TRBJ2-1; no firm D call. V gave up 3 bases and J gave up 7 bases, with 11 bases separating them. The CDR3 has 13 residues. The V gene's germline CDR1 is SGDLS and CDR2 YYNGEE. The CDR3 loop reads CASSGQRANEQFF. The CDR3 coding sequence is TGTGCCAGCAGCGGCCAGAGAGCGAATGAGCAGTTCTTC.

The chain is built from TRBV28 and TRBJ2-4; no reliable D call. The CDR3 is 14 amino acids. Germline V gene sequence: CDR1 MDHEN, CDR2 SYDVKM. V lost 4 bases and J lost 3, with 10 bases in between. CDR3 coding DNA: TGTGCCAGCAGTTCCCATCCCTTCAAAAACATTCAGTACTTC. Its translation is CASSSHPFKNIQYF.